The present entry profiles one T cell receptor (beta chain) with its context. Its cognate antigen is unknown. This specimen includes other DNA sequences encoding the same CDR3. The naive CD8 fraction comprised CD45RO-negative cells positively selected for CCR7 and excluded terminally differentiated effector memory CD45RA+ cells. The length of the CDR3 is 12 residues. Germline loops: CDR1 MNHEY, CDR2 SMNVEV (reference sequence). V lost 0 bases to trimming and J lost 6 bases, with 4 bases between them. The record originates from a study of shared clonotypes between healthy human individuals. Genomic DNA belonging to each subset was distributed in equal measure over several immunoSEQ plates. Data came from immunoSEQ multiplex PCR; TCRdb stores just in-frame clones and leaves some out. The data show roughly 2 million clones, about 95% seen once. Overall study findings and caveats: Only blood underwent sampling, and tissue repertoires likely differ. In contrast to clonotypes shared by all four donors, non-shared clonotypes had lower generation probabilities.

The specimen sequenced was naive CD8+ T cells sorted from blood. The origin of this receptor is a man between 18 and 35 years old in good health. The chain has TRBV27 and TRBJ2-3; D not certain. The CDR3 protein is CASSLSGDTQYF. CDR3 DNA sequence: TGTGCCAGCAGTTTATCCGGGGATACGCAGTATTTT.